The 13 T cell receptor beta chains below all came from one sample that was sequenced in a study of T cell responses to AZD1222 COVID-19 vaccine. Libraries were prepared by immunoSEQ multiplex PCR; TCRdb keeps only in-frame clonotypes and omits some of them. Counted here are about 130,000 clones, about 87% occurring once; the ten biggest clones make up roughly 4.4%. The specimen comprised peripheral blood, sampled on day 0 of AZD1222 vaccination. Receptors were obtained from an adult in good health.

The chain carries TRBV7-9 and TRBJ1-2; 12 positions agree with TRBD1. J was trimmed by 7 bases and V by 5 bases; bases with no gene match: 5. The CDR3 has 14 residues. From germline, CDR1 is SEHNR and CDR2 FQNEAQ (reference sequence). CDR3 residues: CASSRGTGGSGYTF. The CDR3, as DNA: TGTGCCAGCAGCCGCGGGACAGGGGGCTCTGGCTACACCTTC.

The chain employs TRBV5-6 and TRBJ2-7, with TRBD1 matching 10 bases. The trim removed 3 bases at V and 3 bases at J, leaving 6 bases unmatched. Germline CDR1 SGHDT, CDR2 YYEEEE. The CDR3 loop spans 15 amino acids. The CDR3 loop is CASSWGTGEFYEQYF. The CDR3 bases are TGTGCCAGCAGCTGGGGGACAGGGGAATTCTACGAGCAGTACTTC. Filled out from reference TRBV5-6 and TRBJ2-7, the complete variable domain reads DAGVTQSPTHLIKTRGQQVTLRCSPKSGHDTVSWYQQALGQGPQFIFQYYEEEERQRGNFPDRFSGHQFPNYSSELNVNALLLGDSALYLCASSWGTGEFYEQYFGPGTRLTVT.

The chain is built from TRBV28 and TRBJ1-1; D is undetermined. There are 13 residues in the CDR3. V lost 7 bases to trimming and J lost 4 bases, with 13 bases between them. Germline CDR1 MDHEN, CDR2 SYDVKM. CDR3 bases: TGTGCCAGCACCCAAGAGACAAGCACTGAAGCTTTCTTT. It specifies CASTQETSTEAFF.

The V gene is TRBV1, the J gene TRBJ2-5; TRBD2, the table's D call, lacks a check against the DNA. TRBV1 is tagged as a pseudogene. This CDR3 comprises 17 residues. This CDR3 reads CTSSPGTSGGPGETQYF. The CDR3 DNA follows: TGCACCAGCAGCCCTGGGACTAGCGGGGGGCCGGGAGAGACCCAGTACTTC.

This clone occurred a few times. The V call is TRBV10-3, the J call TRBJ1-2, with TRBD1 matching over 8 bases. V was pared by 6 bases and J by 4 bases, with 10 bases of the junction left unmatched. The CDR3 contains 15 residues. Germline CDR1 reads ENHRY; CDR2 reads SYGVKD. The CDR3 sequence is CAIRDRAWGSYGYTF. The CDR3 DNA reads TGTGCCATCAGGGACAGGGCCTGGGGTAGCTATGGCTACACCTTC.

The chain combines TRBV7-8 with TRBJ1-1; D is possibly TRBD1 (5 bases). CDR1 SGHVS and CDR2 FQNEAQ come from the germline V gene. This CDR3 is 15 amino acids long. Trimming shortened V by 1 base and J by 3 bases, and 12 bases separated the two germline ends. This CDR3 is CASSLVGRADTEAFF. CDR3 coding DNA: TGTGCCAGCAGCTTAGTCGGCAGGGCGGACACTGAAGCTTTCTTT.

This clone was detected once. The chain links TRBV7-3 to TRBJ2-2, with 9 bases fitting TRBD1. The V segment lost 0 bases and the J segment 4 bases; nucleotides outside the gene matches: 6. The CDR3 length is 17 residues. Germline V gene lookup returns CDR1 SGHTA and CDR2 FQGTGA. The CDR3 loop is CASSLTGRTGATGELFF. CDR3 sequence (DNA): TGTGCCAGCAGCTTAACTGGGCGGACAGGGGCCACCGGGGAGCTGTTTTTT.

V and J are TRBV15 and TRBJ1-4; D is unresolved. This CDR3 region has 16 residues. The V end lost 1 base, the J end lost 2 bases, and 11 bases lay between the germline ends. CDR1 and CDR2 from the germline V gene are LNHNV and YYDKDF (reference sequence). CDR3 loop: CATSRAPPSTNEKLFF. The DNA of the CDR3 is TGTGCCACCAGCAGAGCTCCGCCGTCGACTAATGAAAAACTGTTTTTT.

This clone was found once. The V call is TRBV4-2, the J call TRBJ2-5; D call uncertain. CDR1 and CDR2 (germline): LGHNA, YNFKEQ. This CDR3 is 14 amino acids long. Trimming removed 2 bases from V and 5 bases from J, with 12 bases in between. For the CDR3, the DNA is TGTGCCAGCAGCCAATCGGAGACGCGCGAGACCCAGTACTTC. It translates to CASSQSETRETQYF.

V is TRBV27 and J is TRBJ2-6; TRBD1 aligns across 12 bases. Germline trimming cut 6 bases from V and 3 bases from J; bases unmatched to any gene: 3. The germline V gene has CDR1 MNHEY and CDR2 SMNVEV (reference sequence). This CDR3 is built from 16 residues. CDR3 nucleotides: TGTGCCAGCAGGGGACAGGGGGCCTTTGGGGCCAACGTCCTGACTTTC. Protein: CASRGQGAFGANVLTF.

The V and J genes are TRBV27 and TRBJ1-5; no clear D gene. Germline CDR1 is MNHEY and CDR2 is SMNVEV (reference sequence). Trimming stripped 4 bases from V and 0 bases from J, with 7 bases between. The CDR3 spans 14 residues. The CDR3 region is CASSSVNSNQPQHF. The CDR3 DNA reads TGTGCCAGCAGTTCAGTGAATAGCAATCAGCCCCAGCATTTT.

CDR3 amino acids: CASSHGPGQGNSPLHF. The CDR3 bases are TGTGCCAGCAGCCACGGACCGGGACAGGGTAATTCACCCCTCCACTTT. The chain uses TRBV5-4 and TRBJ1-6; the match to TRBD1 covers 9 bases. The CDR3 covers 16 residues. Germline values: CDR1 SGHNT, CDR2 YYREEE (reference sequence). Trimming removed 4 bases from V and 6 bases from J; junction bases left unmatched: 8.

The V call is TRBV27, the J call TRBJ1-1; the D gene is possibly TRBD1 (5 bases). Trimming cost V 6 bases and J 3 bases, with 11 bases left between them. The CDR3 has 13 amino acids. The germline V gene has CDR1 MNHEY and CDR2 SMNVEV (reference sequence). The CDR3 DNA is TGTGCCAGCAGAAGGGGCCATGACACTGAAGCTTTCTTT. This encodes CASRRGHDTEAFF.